The clone carrying this T cell receptor (beta chain) was recorded many times. Its antigen is unknown. Carried by each TCR cDNA molecule was a unique molecular identifier. TCRdb analysed the 5' RACE reads with MiXCR anew, one entry per CDR3 protein. This sample has some 25,000 distinct CDR3 sequences, with less than 5.5% found just once. This sample stems from a study of spatial heterogeneity in lung cancer. Findings of the study overall: The appearance of ubiquitous expanded tumor TCRs in blood was greater at resection than follow-up.

Time point defined: sample taken at primary tumor resection. Sequencing covered unsorted whole RNA taken from tumor, nontumor lung or frozen PBMC. Donation came from around 72 patients with untreated early-stage non-small cell lung cancer. The CDR3 consists of 15 residues. CDR1 and CDR2 from the germline V gene are MDHEN and SYDVKM. With 5 bases removed from V and 11 bases from J, the gap between germline ends came to 21 bases. Sequencing used PBMCs, obtained at surgery. The rearrangement joins TRBV28 to TRBJ1-4; D unclear. The receptor comes from a male donor with early-stage non-small cell lung cancer. The CDR3 reads CASSLRRSPAPKLFF. The CDR3 DNA reads TGTGCCAGCAGTCTCCGCCGATCCCCGGCCCCCAAACTGTTTTTT.